A selection of T cell receptor beta chains follows, all from one sample in a study of T cell changes during pregnancy in multiple sclerosis. Some clones are missing from TCRdb's copy, which holds only in-frame ones; the method was immunoSEQ multiplex PCR. The sample consists of about 40,000 clones, around 90% of them appearing once. Source: CD4+ T cells from peripheral blood mononuclear cells, taken in the third trimester of pregnancy. Every receptor here comes from a female donor with multiple sclerosis, enrolled in a pregnancy study. Each CDR3 is given with its conserved first and last residue. Fields, in order: J gene, V gene, D gene, clone size, CDR3 protein, CDR3 DNA. D genes are given only for firm matches. Size values are once, few and many counts, or a class for expanded clones, and some rows have none.

TRBJ1-1	TRBV28	-	-	CASSFRGAWTEAFF	TGTGCCAGCAGCTTCCGGGGGGCTTGGACTGAAGCTTTCTTT
TRBJ2-7	TRBV23-1	TRBD1	-	CASSPYKNRGDEQYF	TGCGCCAGCAGCCCCTATAAAAACAGGGGAGACGAGCAGTACTTC
TRBJ1-2	TRBV5-1	TRBD1	-	CASSPTRTGYGYTF	TGCGCCAGCAGCCCCACACGGACAGGGTATGGCTACACCTTC
TRBJ1-2	TRBV5-1	TRBD1	-	CASSSGQVAGYGYTF	TGCGCCAGCAGCTCGGGACAGGTTGCAGGCTATGGCTACACCTTC
TRBJ2-7	TRBV30	-	-	CAWSVSGLRIYF	TGTGCCTGGAGTGTTTCAGGGCTTCGGATATACTTC
TRBJ1-2	TRBV10-3	TRBD1	-	CAIRTDRESPYTF	TGTGCCATCAGGACGGACAGGGAAAGTCCCTACACCTTC
TRBJ1-2	TRBV28	TRBD1	-	CASSLLGGGTGDGYTF	TGTGCCAGCAGTTTATTGGGGGGAGGGACAGGGGACGGCTACACCTTC
TRBJ1-2	TRBV18	-	once	CASSPRGGYGYTF	TGTGCCAGCTCACCGCGGGGGGGATATGGCTACACCTTC
TRBJ1-1	TRBV28	-	-	CASSPRMNTEAFF	TGTGCCAGCAGTCCCAGGATGAACACTGAAGCTTTCTTT
TRBJ2-7	TRBV19	TRBD1	-	CASSIRGDSPYEQYF	TGTGCCAGTAGTATCCGAGGGGACAGCCCCTACGAGCAGTACTTC
TRBJ2-3	TRBV5-5	-	-	CASSLAAGLTDTQYF	TGTGCCAGCAGCTTGGCGGCGGGATTGACAGATACGCAGTATTTT
TRBJ1-2	TRBV6-5	-	-	CASMRARDYGYTF	TGTGCCAGCATGCGTGCCAGGGACTATGGCTACACCTTC
TRBJ2-1	TRBV4-2	TRBD2	-	CASSQTIIGRLAGDRNEQFF	TGTGCCAGCAGCCAAACTATAATCGGCCGACTAGCGGGAGATCGGAATGAGCAGTTCTTC
TRBJ1-2	TRBV30	-	-	CAWSSAVGGYTF	TGTGCCTGGAGTTCAGCCGTCGGGGGCTACACCTTC
TRBJ2-1	TRBV4-1	TRBD1	-	CASSHAGTGGFDNEQFF	TGCGCCAGCAGCCATGCCGGGACAGGGGGTTTCGACAATGAGCAGTTCTTC
TRBJ1-1	TRBV10-3	TRBD1	-	CAIRGQGTEAFF	TGTGCCATCAGGGGACAGGGCACTGAAGCTTTCTTT
TRBJ2-2	TRBV9	-	-	CASSVAGSGELFF	TGTGCCAGCAGCGTAGCGGGGTCCGGGGAGCTGTTTTTT
TRBJ2-7	TRBV5-1	-	-	CASSPARVQSYEQYF	TGCGCCAGCAGCCCGGCCAGGGTCCAATCCTACGAGCAGTACTTC
TRBJ2-3	TRBV9	TRBD1	-	CASSACKRQGGDTQYF	TGTGCCAGCAGCGCCTGCAAGAGACAGGGCGGAGATACGCAGTATTTT
TRBJ2-2	TRBV5-1	-	few	CASSSLNTGELFF	TGCGCCAGCAGCTCCCTGAACACCGGGGAGCTGTTTTTT
TRBJ1-5	TRBV5-5	TRBD1	-	CASSSTTGANQPQHF	TGTGCCAGCAGCTCCACGACAGGGGCCAATCAGCCCCAGCATTTT
TRBJ1-2	TRBV30	TRBD1	-	CAWSGGTANYGYTF	TGTGCCTGGAGTGGAGGGACAGCTAACTATGGCTACACCTTC
TRBJ1-2	TRBV2	-	-	CASRGDTGYYGYTF	TGTGCCAGCAGGGGGGATACAGGGTACTATGGCTACACCTTC
TRBJ1-4	TRBV11-2	TRBD1	-	CASSDRQGLNEKLFF	TGTGCCAGCAGCGACCGACAGGGACTGAATGAAAAACTGTTTTTT
TRBJ1-1	TRBV2	-	-	CASRRDGFPEAFF	TGTGCCAGCAGAAGAGACGGGTTCCCGGAAGCTTTCTTT
TRBJ2-1	TRBV27	TRBD2	once	CASKLERTSSYNEQFF	TGTGCCAGCAAGTTAGAGAGGACTAGCTCCTACAATGAGCAGTTCTTC
TRBJ1-4	TRBV10-2	-	-	CASSGNRGNEKLFF	TGCGCCAGCAGTGGTAATAGGGGTAATGAAAAACTGTTTTTT
TRBJ1-1	TRBV7-7	-	-	CASSSLDANTEAFF	TGTGCCAGCAGCTCGCTAGATGCGAACACTGAAGCTTTCTTT
TRBJ2-7	TRBV19	TRBD2	-	CASSIGSGSLDEQYF	TGTGCCAGTAGTATAGGGAGCGGGAGTCTCGACGAGCAGTACTTC
TRBJ1-5	TRBV7-6	-	-	CASSLRSNQPQHF	TGTGCCAGCAGCTTACGGAGCAATCAGCCCCAGCATTTT
TRBJ2-7	TRBV5-1	-	-	CASSTFFGGYEQYF	TGCGCCAGCAGCACCTTCTTTGGGGGGTACGAGCAGTACTTC
TRBJ2-7	TRBV2	TRBD2	-	CASRVIAGGSSYEQYF	TGTGCCAGCAGGGTCATAGCGGGAGGTAGCTCCTACGAGCAGTACTTC
TRBJ1-5	TRBV28	TRBD1	-	CASSGRGDSVLYSNQPQHF	TGTGCCAGCAGTGGGCGCGGGGACAGCGTACTTTATAGCAATCAGCCCCAGCATTTT
TRBJ2-5	TRBV7-2	TRBD1	-	CASSLARGRGETQYF	TGTGCCAGCAGCTTAGCGAGGGGGCGTGGGGAGACCCAGTACTTC
TRBJ2-7	TRBV19	-	-	CASSIDPTSSYEQYF	TGTGCCAGTAGTATAGACCCGACAAGCTCCTACGAGCAGTACTTC
TRBJ2-3	TRBV28	TRBD2	-	CASGLAGVGTDTQYF	TGTGCCAGCGGGCTAGCGGGAGTCGGGACAGATACGCAGTATTTT
TRBJ2-4	TRBV7-8	-	-	CASTLARRGALNIQYF	TGTGCCAGCACCCTAGCCCGGAGAGGAGCCCTGAACATTCAGTACTTC
TRBJ2-1	TRBV2	TRBD2	-	CASNGLAGADEQFF	TGTGCCAGCAACGGGCTAGCGGGAGCTGATGAGCAGTTCTTC
TRBJ2-2	TRBV27	-	-	CASGGNTGELFF	TGTGCCAGCGGAGGCAACACCGGGGAGCTGTTTTTT
TRBJ2-7	TRBV27	-	-	CASSPNGDTYEQYF	TGTGCCAGCAGTCCGAATGGGGACACCTACGAGCAGTACTTC
TRBJ2-7	TRBV30	-	-	CAWSNSRYEQYF	TGTGCCTGGAGTAACAGTAGGTACGAGCAGTACTTC
TRBJ1-2	TRBV5-1	-	-	CASSLRGDYGYTF	TGCGCCAGCAGCTTGCGGGGGGACTATGGCTACACCTTC
TRBJ1-2	TRBV5-1	-	-	CASSLGQAFYGYTF	TGCGCCAGCAGCTTGGGACAGGCGTTTTATGGCTACACCTTC
TRBJ1-4	TRBV4-1	-	-	CASSLNPGARFEKLFF	TGCGCCAGCAGCCTAAACCCAGGGGCCCGGTTCGAAAAACTGTTTTTT
TRBJ2-3	TRBV11-2	TRBD2	-	CASSSGTSGSTDTQYF	TGTGCCAGCAGCTCAGGGACTAGCGGATCCACAGATACGCAGTATTTT
TRBJ2-7	TRBV5-4	-	-	CASSRGYPVEDSISYEQYF	TGTGCCAGCAGCCGGGGGTACCCTGTAGAGGATTCAATCTCCTACGAGCAGTACTTC
TRBJ1-5	TRBV18	-	-	CASSPTRAGVYQPQHF	TGTGCCAGCTCACCAACCAGGGCAGGCGTCTATCAGCCCCAGCATTTT
TRBJ1-3	TRBV19	TRBD1	-	CASSTPGTGSGNTIYF	TGTGCCAGTAGTACGCCCGGGACAGGCTCTGGAAACACCATATATTTT
TRBJ1-2	TRBV27	TRBD1	once	CASSLQGGLYGYTF	TGTGCCAGCAGTTTACAGGGGGGCCTCTATGGCTACACCTTC
TRBJ2-5	TRBV10-3	-	-	CAILPTGVIQETQYF	TGTGCCATCTTGCCGACGGGAGTGATCCAAGAGACCCAGTACTTC
TRBJ1-1	TRBV25-1	-	-	CASSENSNTEAFF	TGTGCCAGCAGTGAGAACAGTAACACTGAAGCTTTCTTT
TRBJ2-1	TRBV9	TRBD2	-	CASSVARTSGHNEQFF	TGTGCCAGCAGCGTAGCTCGTACTAGCGGTCACAATGAGCAGTTCTTC
TRBJ2-3	TRBV11-2	TRBD2	-	CASSLSPGGTADTQYF	TGTGCCAGCAGCTTATCCCCGGGAGGCACGGCAGATACGCAGTATTTT
TRBJ2-7	TRBV6-1	-	-	CASSEQRRSYEQYF	TGTGCCAGCAGTGAACAAAGGAGATCCTACGAGCAGTACTTC
TRBJ2-7	TRBV6-6	-	-	CASSLPQGLPDF	TGTGCCAGCAGCCTCCCCCAGGGACTCCCCGACTTC
TRBJ2-1	TRBV19	TRBD1	-	CASSIGNPGQGDEQFF	TGTGCCAGTAGTATAGGGAATCCGGGACAGGGGGATGAGCAGTTCTTC
TRBJ2-3	TRBV28	TRBD2	-	CAILAGTSTDTQYF	TGTGCCATTTTAGCGGGCACTAGCACAGATACGCAGTATTTT
TRBJ2-7	TRBV19	-	-	CASSQGTAGAYEQYF	TGTGCCAGTAGTCAAGGGACAGCGGGAGCCTACGAGCAGTACTTC
TRBJ2-3	TRBV19	TRBD2	once	CASSSPYAGVKANTQYF	TGTGCCAGTAGTTCTCCTTATGCGGGAGTGAAAGCAAATACGCAGTATTTT
TRBJ2-5	TRBV12-5	TRBD1	-	CASGFSGGETQYF	TGTGCTAGTGGTTTCTCAGGGGGCGAGACCCAGTACTTC